This TCR beta chain was retrieved from a study of blood T cell repertoires in COVID-19. About the study: From the United States, Italy and Spain came samples of acute and convalescent COVID-19.

On this clone: One junction end does not reproduce the germline sequence, and a read error may be involved.

Clones were sequenced by immunoSEQ multiplex PCR, and TCRdb holds only the in-frame ones, with some missing. The data contain roughly 260,000 clones, roughly nine tenths of them singletons. The germline V gene has CDR1 SGDLS and CDR2 YYNGEE. The CDR3 runs to 16 residues. This receptor was identified in a human donor in a cohort exposed to, infected with or recovered from COVID-19 (not recorded which). The donor label of this sample is uncertain. The sequencing input was PBMCs or T cells enriched from blood (not recorded which). The chain recombines TRBV9 with TRBJ1-4, with D possibly TRBD1 on 5 matching bases. This CDR3 is CASSVGLLADNGKLFF. The CDR3 DNA reads as TGTGCCAGCAGCGTAGGTTTATTGGCGGACAATGGAAAACTGTTTTTT.